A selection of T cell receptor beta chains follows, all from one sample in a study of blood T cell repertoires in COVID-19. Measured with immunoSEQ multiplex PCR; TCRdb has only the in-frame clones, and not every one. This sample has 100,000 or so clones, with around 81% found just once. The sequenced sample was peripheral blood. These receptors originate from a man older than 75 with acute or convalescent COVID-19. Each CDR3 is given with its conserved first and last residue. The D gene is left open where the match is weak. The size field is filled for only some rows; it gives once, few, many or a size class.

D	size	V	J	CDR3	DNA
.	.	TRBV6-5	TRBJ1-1	CASSYGEVQQLAFF	TGTGCCAGCAGTTATGGGGAGGTCCAGCAGTTGGCTTTCTTT
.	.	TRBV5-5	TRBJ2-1	CASSSFQGSSYNEQFF	TGTGCCAGCAGCTCCTTTCAGGGTTCGTCCTACAATGAGCAGTTCTTC
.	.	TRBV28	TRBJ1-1	CASSLEKRYTEAFF	TGTGCCAGCAGTTTAGAGAAACGATACACTGAAGCTTTCTTT
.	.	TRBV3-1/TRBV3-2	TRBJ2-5	CASSPNEVGTQYF	TGTGCCAGCAGCCCTAATGAGGTTGGGACCCAGTACTTC
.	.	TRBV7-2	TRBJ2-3	CASSSQGYGQYF	TGTGCCAGCAGCTCACAGGGATATGGGCAGTATTTT
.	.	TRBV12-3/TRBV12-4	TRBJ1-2	CASSLAGYGYTF	TGTGCCAGCAGTTTGGCGGGATATGGCTACACCTTC
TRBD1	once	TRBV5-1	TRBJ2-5	CASSLTVGGLETQYF	TGCGCCAGCAGCTTGACGGTAGGGGGCTTGGAGACCCAGTACTTC
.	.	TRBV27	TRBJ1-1	CASSFMGDSGATEAFF	TGTGCCAGCAGTTTCATGGGGGACTCTGGCGCCACTGAAGCTTTCTTT
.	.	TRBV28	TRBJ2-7	CASSPSLGGWKQYF	TGTGCCAGCAGCCCGAGCCTTGGGGGGTGGAAGCAGTACTTC
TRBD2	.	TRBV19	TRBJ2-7	CASSGRIGREQYF	TGTGCCAGTAGTGGGCGGATCGGGAGGGAGCAGTACTTC
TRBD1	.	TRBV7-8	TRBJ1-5	CASSLLGTGESQPQHF	TGTGCCAGCAGCTTACTGGGGACAGGGGAGAGTCAGCCCCAGCATTTT
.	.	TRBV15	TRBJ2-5	CATSREETLLGTQYF	TGTGCCACCAGCAGAGAAGAGACTCTATTAGGGACCCAGTACTTC
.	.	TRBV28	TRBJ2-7	CASRVQGGSYEQYF	TGTGCCAGCAGAGTGCAGGGCGGTTCCTACGAGCAGTACTTC
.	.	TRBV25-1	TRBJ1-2	CASSDSPGGDYGYTF	TGTGCCAGCAGTGATTCCCCAGGAGGAGACTATGGCTACACCTTC
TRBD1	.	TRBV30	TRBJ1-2	CAWSPGQGYGGYTF	TGTGCCTGGAGTCCTGGACAGGGTTACGGAGGCTACACCTTC
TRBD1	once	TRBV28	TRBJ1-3	CASSLETGGNTIYF	TGTGCCAGCAGTTTGGAGACAGGGGGAAACACCATATATTTT
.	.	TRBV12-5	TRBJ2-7	CASGPGGPPRYEQYF	TGTGCTAGTGGTCCGGGGGGCCCCCCGCGCTACGAGCAGTACTTC
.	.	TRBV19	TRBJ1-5	CASNREENQPQHF	TGTGCCAGTAACAGGGAAGAAAATCAGCCCCAGCATTTT
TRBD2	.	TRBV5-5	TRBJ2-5	CASSLVSGEETQYF	TGTGCCAGCAGCTTGGTTAGCGGGGAAGAGACCCAGTACTTC
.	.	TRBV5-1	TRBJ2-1	CASSLGTGTNYNEQFF	TGCGCCAGCAGCTTGGGGACCGGGACAAACTACAATGAGCAGTTCTTC
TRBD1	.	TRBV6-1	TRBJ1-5	CASRGQFNQPQHF	TGTGCCAGCAGGGGACAGTTCAATCAGCCCCAGCATTTT
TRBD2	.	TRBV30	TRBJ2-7	CAWQSGRIYEQYF	TGTGCCTGGCAAAGCGGGAGGATCTACGAGCAGTACTTC
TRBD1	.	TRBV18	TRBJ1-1	CASLTQGEGSTEAFF	TGTGCCAGCTTAACACAGGGGGAGGGGAGCACTGAAGCTTTCTTT